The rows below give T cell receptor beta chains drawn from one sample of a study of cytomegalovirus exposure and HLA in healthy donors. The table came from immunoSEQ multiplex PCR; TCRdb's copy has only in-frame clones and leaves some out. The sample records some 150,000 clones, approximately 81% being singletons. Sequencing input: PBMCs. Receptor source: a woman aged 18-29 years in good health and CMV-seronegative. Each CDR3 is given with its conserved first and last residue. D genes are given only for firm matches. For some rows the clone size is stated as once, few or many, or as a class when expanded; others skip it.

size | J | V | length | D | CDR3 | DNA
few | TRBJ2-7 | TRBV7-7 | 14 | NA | CASSRSGDSYEQYF | TGTGCTAGCAGCAGATCGGGGGACTCCTACGAGCAGTACTTC
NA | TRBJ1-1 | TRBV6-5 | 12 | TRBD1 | CASRRGLTEAFF | TGTGCCAGCAGGAGGGGGCTCACTGAAGCTTTCTTT
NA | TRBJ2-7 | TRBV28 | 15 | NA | CASSLGDRWSYEQYF | TGTGCCAGCAGTTTAGGTGACAGGTGGTCCTACGAGCAGTACTTC
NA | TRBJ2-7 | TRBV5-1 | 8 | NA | CASQGQYF | TGCGCCAGTCAGGGGCAGTACTTC
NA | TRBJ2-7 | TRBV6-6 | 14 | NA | CASSPGVLSYEQYF | TGTGCCAGCAGCCCCGGGGTCCTCTCCTACGAGCAGTACTTC
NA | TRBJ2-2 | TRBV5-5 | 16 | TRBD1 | CASSSPGQGNTGELFF | TGTGCCAGCAGCTCACCGGGACAGGGGAACACCGGGGAGCTGTTTTTT
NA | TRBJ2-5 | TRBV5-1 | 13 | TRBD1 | CASSGTGSETQYF | TGCGCCAGCAGCGGGACAGGGTCAGAGACCCAGTACTTC
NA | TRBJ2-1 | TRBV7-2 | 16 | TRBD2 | CASSLSGAGGYNEQFF | TGTGCCAGCAGCTTAAGCGGGGCGGGGGGTTACAATGAGCAGTTCTTC
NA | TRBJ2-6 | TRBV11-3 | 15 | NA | CASSKTGSGANVLTF | TGTGCCAGCAGCAAAACAGGCTCTGGGGCCAACGTCCTGACTTTC
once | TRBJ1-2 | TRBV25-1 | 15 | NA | CTSSDIAGIDYGYTF | TGTACCAGCAGTGATATCGCAGGGATCGACTATGGCTACACCTTC
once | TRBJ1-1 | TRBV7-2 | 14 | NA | CASSWLDGYTEAFF | TGTGCCAGCAGCTGGCTCGACGGGTACACTGAAGCTTTCTTT
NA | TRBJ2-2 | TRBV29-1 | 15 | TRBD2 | CSVEGHSGDTGELFF | TGCAGCGTTGAAGGCCACAGCGGGGACACCGGGGAGCTGTTTTTT
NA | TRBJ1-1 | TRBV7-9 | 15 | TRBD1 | CASSLTGTGNTEAFF | TGTGCCAGCAGCCTAACCGGGACAGGGAACACTGAAGCTTTCTTT
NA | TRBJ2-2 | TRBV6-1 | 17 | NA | CASSVLIWGGGTGELFF | TGTGCCAGCAGTGTACTAATTTGGGGAGGAGGCACCGGGGAGCTGTTTTTT
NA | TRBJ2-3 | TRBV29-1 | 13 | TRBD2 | CSAPGLAGDTQYF | TGCAGCGCCCCGGGACTAGCGGGGGATACGCAGTATTTT
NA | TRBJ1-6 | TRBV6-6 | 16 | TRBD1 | CASSYPGTGDNSPLHF | TGTGCCAGCAGTTACCCTGGGACAGGTGATAATTCACCCCTCCACTTT
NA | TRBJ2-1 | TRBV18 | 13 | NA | CASSDSRGDEQFF | TGTGCCAGCTCGGATTCTAGAGGCGATGAGCAGTTCTTC
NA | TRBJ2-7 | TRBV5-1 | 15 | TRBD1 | CASSLRQGAFHEQYF | TGCGCCAGCAGCCTAAGACAGGGGGCTTTCCACGAGCAGTACTTC
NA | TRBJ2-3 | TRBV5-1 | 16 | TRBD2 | CASSFTSGGPGDTQYF | TGCGCCAGCAGCTTTACTAGCGGGGGCCCGGGGGATACGCAGTATTTT
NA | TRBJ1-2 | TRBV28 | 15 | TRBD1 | CASIYRDRVDYGYTF | TGTGCCAGCATCTACCGGGACAGGGTAGACTATGGCTACACCTTC
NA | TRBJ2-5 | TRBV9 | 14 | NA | CASSARGYQETQYF | TGTGCCAGCAGCGCGCGGGGTTACCAAGAGACCCAGTACTTC
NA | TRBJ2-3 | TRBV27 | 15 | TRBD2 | CASSLSISGADTQYF | TGTGCCAGCAGTTTATCGATTAGCGGGGCAGATACGCAGTATTTT
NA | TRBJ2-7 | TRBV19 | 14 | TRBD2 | CASSREGLAYEQYF | TGTGCCAGTAGTAGGGAGGGTCTAGCCTACGAGCAGTACTTC
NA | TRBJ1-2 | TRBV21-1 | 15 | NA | CASSGRTVTNYGYTF | TGTGCCAGCAGCGGGCGGACAGTCACCAACTATGGCTACACCTTC
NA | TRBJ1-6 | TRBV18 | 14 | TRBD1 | CASSPGTAGSPLHF | TGTGCCAGCTCACCCGGGACAGCGGGTTCACCCCTCCACTTT
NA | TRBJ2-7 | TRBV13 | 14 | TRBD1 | CASSSWTGGDEQYF | TGTGCCAGCAGCTCCTGGACAGGGGGTGACGAGCAGTACTTC
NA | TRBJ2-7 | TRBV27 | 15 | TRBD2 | CASSSPSGRKDEQYF | TGTGCCAGCAGTTCCCCTAGCGGGAGGAAAGACGAGCAGTACTTC
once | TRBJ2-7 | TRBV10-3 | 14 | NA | CAISPEANYVEQYF | TGTGCCATCAGTCCCGAGGCGAACTACGTCGAGCAGTACTTC
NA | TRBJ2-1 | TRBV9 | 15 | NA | CASSASLPRDNEQFF | TGTGCCAGCAGCGCCTCCCTCCCCCGGGACAATGAGCAGTTCTTC
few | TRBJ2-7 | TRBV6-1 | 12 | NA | CASTETFYEQYF | TGTGCCAGCACGGAGACCTTCTACGAGCAGTACTTC